This T cell receptor beta chain was sequenced during a study of chemoradiotherapy in HPV16-positive cancers. As to this clone: The antigen remains undetermined.

CDR3 length: 17 residues. Losses at the gene ends were 4 bases for V and 6 bases for J; bases not matched to a gene: 12. The germline CDR1 and CDR2 sequences are MGHRA and YSYEKL. Overall study results and limits: Only a couple of HPV16-positive patients supplied the functional HPV-specificity definition.

The data were produced by immunoSEQ multiplex PCR, yet TCRdb's version contains in-frame clones alone and is incomplete. The sample includes approximately 600 clones, 84% of them seen just once. The chain combines TRBV4-1 with TRBJ2-3, with 11 bases aligning to TRBD2. The starting material was tumor tissue, obtained from a patient who underwent chemoradiotherapy. The sequence was obtained from a human donor with HPV-associated anogenital cancer. The CDR3 is CASSPLIAGGLLDTQYF. The CDR3 DNA is TGCGCCAGCAGCCCACTAATAGCGGGGGGGCTTCTCGATACGCAGTATTTT.